This T cell receptor beta chain comes out of a study of cytomegalovirus exposure and HLA in healthy donors. This CDR3 is built from 16 residues. Trimming removed 3 bases from V and 3 bases from J, with 18 bases in between. CDR1 and CDR2 (germline): LNHDA, SQIVND (reference sequence). Study findings and constraints: Donor immune exposure was known only as CMV serostatus. Cytomegalovirus association was assigned to approximately 160 TCR beta chains. It was reported that the classifier diagnosed cytomegalovirus status with high specificity and sensitivity in both the original and validation cohorts.

PCR involved 60 Vbeta and 13 Jbeta primers. The table came from immunoSEQ multiplex PCR; TCRdb's copy has only in-frame clones and leaves some out. This sample has about 120,000 clones, with about three fifths found just once. About this clone: Its cognate antigen is unknown.

This sequence joins TRBV19 and TRBJ2-7; possibly TRBD1 for D (6 bases). The sample was PBMCs. The source is a man aged 40-50 years in good health and CMV-seropositive. CDR3 residues: CASSISASAGDYEQYF. CDR3 nucleotide sequence: TGTGCCAGTAGTATTTCGGCGTCGGCAGGGGACTACGAGCAGTACTTC.